Listed below are T cell receptor beta chains from one sample, sequenced in a study of OX40 agonist ivuxolimab in advanced cancers. The method was immunoSEQ multiplex PCR; TCRdb's version includes in-frame clones alone and lacks a portion of them. This table has under 100,000 clones, roughly 85% appearing once. Sequences were derived from CD4+ or CD8+ T cells sorted from blood, sampled in a trial of the OX40 agonist ivuxolimab. Every receptor here comes from an adult with an advanced solid tumor such as melanoma, head and neck, liver or kidney cancer. Each CDR3 is given without its conserved first and last residue. A D gene is named only where the DNA matches it firmly.

V gene,CDR3 length,D gene,J gene,CDR3 protein
TRBV19,14,-,TRBJ2-1,ASRQGQVSSYNEQF
TRBV9,13,-,TRBJ2-3,ASSRTRTVTDTQY
TRBV7-9,15,TRBD2,TRBJ2-5,ASSPATSGGPGETQY
TRBV5-6,13,TRBD1,TRBJ2-3,ASSLPGQGSDTQY
TRBV5-6,13,-,TRBJ2-3,ASSLGLKGTDTQY
TRBV6-4,14,TRBD2,TRBJ2-7,ASSDSGAGGSYEQY
TRBV9,14,-,TRBJ1-2,ASSVGGGPRGYGYT
TRBV30,11,-,TRBJ1-2,AWSVDGWDGYT
TRBV4-2,13,-,TRBJ1-2,ASSQDTGGGLGYT
TRBV4-3,13,-,TRBJ1-4,ASSQGYGTGEKLF
TRBV5-6,12,-,TRBJ2-3,ASSLQQGMDTQY
TRBV5-1,12,TRBD1,TRBJ1-2,ASRPGTVNYGYT
TRBV30,12,-,TRBJ2-5,AWRGYTYQETQY
TRBV15,14,TRBD2,TRBJ2-3,ATSRVAGGLSDTQY
TRBV11-2,13,-,TRBJ2-2,ASSLVPGAIGELF
TRBV7-9,14,-,TRBJ1-6,ASSPPLGGHNSPLH
TRBV5-6,13,TRBD1,TRBJ1-2,ASSLKSQGVSGYT
TRBV7-3,13,-,TRBJ2-4,ASSPQSGVGYIQY
TRBV6-1,14,-,TRBJ1-3,ASSEGEAFSGNTIY
TRBV18,14,-,TRBJ2-7,ASSPPGRPAEYEQY
TRBV19,16,TRBD1,TRBJ1-1,ASSIEPGTELENTEAF
TRBV28,12,-,TRBJ2-2,ASRPPGETGELF
TRBV7-2,13,TRBD2,TRBJ2-3,ASSLTSGPTDTQY
TRBV11-1,12,-,TRBJ1-1,ASRTDSMNTEAF
TRBV9,13,-,TRBJ2-3,ASSVRGSLTDTQY
TRBV18,10,-,TRBJ2-7,ASSLILSEQY
TRBV6-5,12,TRBD2,TRBJ2-5,ASRNGGALETQY
TRBV28,9,-,TRBJ2-5,ASSLEETQY
TRBV21-1,12,-,TRBJ2-7,ASSKGPLSDEQY
TRBV10-3,9,-,TRBJ2-1,AISESNEQF
TRBV6-5,12,TRBD1,TRBJ2-7,ASTQGTESYEQY
TRBV28,10,-,TRBJ2-3,ASSPWADTQY
TRBV10-1,13,-,TRBJ1-6,ASRTGKGANSPLH
TRBV30,13,-,TRBJ1-3,AWSLDWRTGNTIY
TRBV5-5,13,-,TRBJ1-1,ASSSTDGPYTEAF
TRBV28,13,-,TRBJ2-1,ASLTLTGPRNEQF
TRBV5-1,16,-,TRBJ2-7,ASSLKTRETGSTYEQY
TRBV7-8,12,-,TRBJ1-2,ASSLSGAGYGYT
TRBV11-2,13,TRBD1,TRBJ2-7,ASRPQTGGTNEQY
TRBV28,10,-,TRBJ2-3,ASTFAPDTQY
TRBV5-6,11,-,TRBJ2-5,ASSFIVGETQY
TRBV5-5,13,-,TRBJ1-4,ASSQHPTTNEKLF
TRBV4-2,12,TRBD1,TRBJ1-1,ASSRDRGNTEAF
TRBV19,14,TRBD1,TRBJ1-5,ASGQGPYYFNQPQH
TRBV6-6,10,-,TRBJ2-3,ASSLAMDTQY
TRBV5-1,12,-,TRBJ2-1,ASSLESAYNEQF
TRBV6-5,11,TRBD1,TRBJ2-3,ASSYFPDRGQY
TRBV5-5,12,-,TRBJ2-7,ASSLGRISYEQY
TRBV7-9,13,TRBD1,TRBJ2-7,ASSRGQGGTYEQY
TRBV7-2,14,TRBD2,TRBJ2-1,ASSKDSGGEYNEQF
TRBV28,14,-,TRBJ1-2,ASSVLAGTDNYGYT
TRBV7-9,15,TRBD2,TRBJ2-5,ASRPKASGGIQETQY